Listed below are T cell receptor beta chains from one sample, sequenced in a study of T cell changes during pregnancy in multiple sclerosis. TCRdb's copy holds only in-frame clones and misses some; the assay was immunoSEQ multiplex PCR. The sample has about 21,000 clones, around 93% seen once. The material was CD4+ T cells from peripheral blood mononuclear cells, obtained in the third trimester of pregnancy. The receptor source for this set is a female donor with multiple sclerosis, enrolled in a pregnancy study. The CDR3 runs from the conserved cysteine through the conserved F or W. D genes are given only for firm matches. Where a row states a size, it is once, few, many or the class of an expanded clone; other rows omit it.

D gene: TRBD1
J gene: TRBJ1-1
V gene: TRBV7-9
clone size: once
CDR3 protein: CASSLGQGAAFF
CDR3 DNA: TGTGCCAGCAGCCTGGGACAGGGGGCAGCTTTCTTT

D gene: NA
J gene: TRBJ2-6
V gene: TRBV2
clone size: NA
CDR3 protein: CASSDSVLTF
CDR3 DNA: TGTGCCAGCAGTGACAGCGTCCTGACTTTC

D gene: NA
J gene: TRBJ2-5
V gene: TRBV7-7
clone size: NA
CDR3 protein: CASSLEGLPRETQYF
CDR3 DNA: TGTGCTAGCAGCTTAGAGGGGTTGCCAAGAGAGACCCAGTACTTC

D gene: NA
J gene: TRBJ1-6
V gene: TRBV9
clone size: NA
CDR3 protein: CASSPLGGSSLHF
CDR3 DNA: TGTGCCAGCAGCCCCCTGGGAGGTTCGTCCCTCCACTTT

D gene: NA
J gene: TRBJ2-5
V gene: TRBV2
clone size: NA
CDR3 protein: CASSQTGETQYF
CDR3 DNA: TGTGCCAGCAGTCAAACAGGAGAGACCCAGTACTTC

D gene: NA
J gene: TRBJ2-3
V gene: TRBV7-9
clone size: once
CDR3 protein: CASSLANGGRTDTQYF
CDR3 DNA: TGTGCCAGCAGCTTAGCGAACGGGGGACGCACAGATACGCAGTATTTT

D gene: NA
J gene: TRBJ2-7
V gene: TRBV6-5
clone size: NA
CDR3 protein: CASSYDGQSYEQYF
CDR3 DNA: TGTGCCAGCAGTTACGACGGACAGTCCTACGAGCAGTACTTC

D gene: TRBD1
J gene: TRBJ1-2
V gene: TRBV29-1
clone size: NA
CDR3 protein: CGVGQTPYTF
CDR3 DNA: TGCGGAGTGGGACAGACTCCCTACACCTTC

D gene: NA
J gene: TRBJ2-7
V gene: TRBV7-9
clone size: NA
CDR3 protein: CASSGDTYEQYF
CDR3 DNA: TGTGCCAGCAGCGGCGACACCTACGAGCAGTACTTC

D gene: NA
J gene: TRBJ2-5
V gene: TRBV6-1
clone size: once
CDR3 protein: CASSELRQETQYF
CDR3 DNA: TGTGCCAGCAGTGAACTACGTCAAGAGACCCAGTACTTC

D gene: NA
J gene: TRBJ2-1
V gene: TRBV5-1
clone size: NA
CDR3 protein: CASSFGGRGNNEQFF
CDR3 DNA: TGCGCCAGCAGCTTTGGGGGCAGGGGAAACAATGAGCAGTTCTTC

D gene: TRBD1
J gene: TRBJ1-1
V gene: TRBV6-1
clone size: NA
CDR3 protein: CASSGQGATEAFF
CDR3 DNA: TGTGCCAGCAGTGGACAGGGGGCCACTGAAGCTTTCTTT

D gene: NA
J gene: TRBJ2-3
V gene: TRBV18
clone size: NA
CDR3 protein: CASSPGASTDTQYF
CDR3 DNA: TGTGCCAGCTCACCAGGGGCCAGCACAGATACGCAGTATTTT

D gene: TRBD1
J gene: TRBJ1-6
V gene: TRBV5-6
clone size: NA
CDR3 protein: CASSLTGGGNSPLHF
CDR3 DNA: TGTGCCAGCAGCTTGACAGGGGGCGGTAATTCACCCCTCCACTTT

D gene: TRBD1
J gene: TRBJ1-5
V gene: TRBV18
clone size: once
CDR3 protein: CASSHRGNNQPQHF
CDR3 DNA: TGTGCCAGCTCACACAGGGGGAACAATCAGCCCCAGCATTTT

D gene: NA
J gene: TRBJ2-3
V gene: TRBV9
clone size: NA
CDR3 protein: CASSVPVSTDTQYF
CDR3 DNA: TGTGCCAGCAGCGTACCGGTGAGCACAGATACGCAGTATTTT

D gene: TRBD2
J gene: TRBJ2-5
V gene: TRBV5-1
clone size: NA
CDR3 protein: CASSLGSSGEKTQYF
CDR3 DNA: TGCGCCAGCAGCTTGGGGTCTAGCGGGGAGAAGACCCAGTACTTC

D gene: NA
J gene: TRBJ1-3
V gene: TRBV9
clone size: NA
CDR3 protein: CASSVTSLPGSGNTIYF
CDR3 DNA: TGTGCCAGCAGCGTCACTTCACTCCCCGGGTCTGGAAACACCATATATTTT

D gene: TRBD1
J gene: TRBJ1-2
V gene: TRBV6-6
clone size: NA
CDR3 protein: CASRKGQQFYGYTF
CDR3 DNA: TGTGCCAGCAGAAAGGGACAGCAATTTTATGGCTACACCTTC

D gene: TRBD1
J gene: TRBJ1-2
V gene: TRBV2
clone size: NA
CDR3 protein: CASSGAGGGYTF
CDR3 DNA: TGTGCCAGCAGTGGGGCAGGGGGTGGCTACACCTTC

D gene: TRBD2
J gene: TRBJ2-7
V gene: TRBV5-1
clone size: NA
CDR3 protein: CASSLREGWYEQYF
CDR3 DNA: TGCGCCAGCAGCCTGCGGGAGGGATGGTACGAGCAGTACTTC

D gene: NA
J gene: TRBJ2-4
V gene: TRBV19
clone size: NA
CDR3 protein: CASSISGIPGERNIQYF
CDR3 DNA: TGTGCCAGTAGTATCTCTGGTATACCAGGGGAAAGAAACATTCAGTACTTC

D gene: TRBD1
J gene: TRBJ1-6
V gene: TRBV7-2
clone size: NA
CDR3 protein: CASSLVDRAYSPLHF
CDR3 DNA: TGTGCCAGCAGCTTAGTCGACAGGGCCTATTCACCCCTCCACTTT

D gene: NA
J gene: TRBJ2-4
V gene: TRBV5-1
clone size: NA
CDR3 protein: CASSAGRGSIQYF
CDR3 DNA: TGCGCCAGCAGCGCGGGCCGGGGAAGCATTCAGTACTTC

D gene: NA
J gene: TRBJ1-3
V gene: TRBV28
clone size: NA
CDR3 protein: CASTSAGNTIYF
CDR3 DNA: TGTGCCAGCACATCCGCGGGAAACACCATATATTTT

D gene: TRBD2
J gene: TRBJ2-3
V gene: TRBV28
clone size: NA
CDR3 protein: CASIPPFGSGNRTDTQYF
CDR3 DNA: TGTGCCAGCATCCCGCCTTTTGGTAGCGGGAATCGCACAGATACGCAGTATTTT

D gene: NA
J gene: TRBJ1-1
V gene: TRBV30
clone size: NA
CDR3 protein: CAWSGAEAFF
CDR3 DNA: TGTGCCTGGAGCGGGGCTGAAGCTTTCTTT

D gene: TRBD1
J gene: TRBJ1-4
V gene: TRBV5-1
clone size: NA
CDR3 protein: CASSLFSGGEKLFF
CDR3 DNA: TGCGCCAGCAGCTTGTTTTCAGGGGGTGAAAAACTGTTTTTT

D gene: NA
J gene: TRBJ1-5
V gene: TRBV2
clone size: NA
CDR3 protein: CASSVWSGSNQPQHF
CDR3 DNA: TGTGCCAGCAGTGTTTGGTCAGGGAGCAATCAGCCCCAGCATTTT

D gene: NA
J gene: TRBJ1-1
V gene: TRBV18
clone size: NA
CDR3 protein: CASSPLGRSRDTEAFF
CDR3 DNA: TGTGCCAGCTCACCCCTCGGAAGGTCGCGGGACACTGAAGCTTTCTTT

D gene: NA
J gene: TRBJ1-5
V gene: TRBV28
clone size: NA
CDR3 protein: CASSPPVGRQPQHF
CDR3 DNA: TGTGCCAGCAGTCCTCCGGTGGGGCGTCAGCCCCAGCATTTT

D gene: TRBD1
J gene: TRBJ2-2
V gene: TRBV5-4
clone size: NA
CDR3 protein: CASRGQGEAGELFF
CDR3 DNA: TGTGCCAGCAGGGGACAGGGGGAGGCCGGGGAGCTGTTTTTT

D gene: NA
J gene: TRBJ1-1
V gene: TRBV29-1
clone size: NA
CDR3 protein: CSVSQGYNTEAFF
CDR3 DNA: TGCAGCGTTTCACAGGGATATAACACTGAAGCTTTCTTT

D gene: NA
J gene: TRBJ2-3
V gene: TRBV9
clone size: NA
CDR3 protein: CASNGGRTDTQYF
CDR3 DNA: TGTGCCAGCAACGGGGGGCGCACAGATACGCAGTATTTT

D gene: TRBD2
J gene: TRBJ2-2
V gene: TRBV27
clone size: NA
CDR3 protein: CASSRHVAGGTRGGGELFF
CDR3 DNA: TGTGCCAGCAGTCGCCACGTAGCGGGGGGCACCCGTGGGGGCGGGGAGCTGTTTTTT

D gene: NA
J gene: TRBJ1-4
V gene: TRBV27
clone size: few
CDR3 protein: CASSFDSSTNEKLFF
CDR3 DNA: TGTGCCAGCAGTTTCGACAGCTCAACTAATGAAAAACTGTTTTTT

D gene: NA
J gene: TRBJ2-3
V gene: TRBV5-1
clone size: once
CDR3 protein: CASSLGSLALTDTQYF
CDR3 DNA: TGCGCCAGCAGCTTGGGGAGTCTAGCCCTCACAGATACGCAGTATTTT

D gene: NA
J gene: TRBJ2-1
V gene: TRBV4-1
clone size: NA
CDR3 protein: CASSQVDMIAYNEQFF
CDR3 DNA: TGCGCCAGCAGCCAAGTGGACATGATCGCCTACAATGAGCAGTTCTTC

D gene: TRBD1
J gene: TRBJ2-1
V gene: TRBV7-9
clone size: NA
CDR3 protein: CASSSYRGLEQFF
CDR3 DNA: TGTGCCAGCAGCTCTTACAGGGGGCTCGAGCAGTTCTTC

D gene: TRBD1
J gene: TRBJ2-5
V gene: TRBV27
clone size: once
CDR3 protein: CASSGTEQETQYF
CDR3 DNA: TGTGCCAGCAGCGGGACAGAACAAGAGACCCAGTACTTC

D gene: NA
J gene: TRBJ2-1
V gene: TRBV30
clone size: NA
CDR3 protein: CAWSVGGDREQFF
CDR3 DNA: TGTGCCTGGAGTGTAGGAGGGGATCGGGAGCAGTTCTTC

D gene: TRBD1
J gene: TRBJ2-1
V gene: TRBV29-1
clone size: NA
CDR3 protein: CSGHRGPYNEQFF
CDR3 DNA: TGCAGCGGGCACAGGGGACCATACAATGAGCAGTTCTTC

D gene: NA
J gene: TRBJ1-5
V gene: TRBV2
clone size: NA
CDR3 protein: CASSVNTDSNQPQHF
CDR3 DNA: TGTGCCAGCAGTGTGAACACCGATAGCAATCAGCCCCAGCATTTT

D gene: NA
J gene: TRBJ2-5
V gene: TRBV5-6
clone size: NA
CDR3 protein: CASSFMETQYF
CDR3 DNA: TGTGCCAGCAGCTTTATGGAGACCCAGTACTTC

D gene: NA
J gene: TRBJ2-2
V gene: TRBV28
clone size: NA
CDR3 protein: CASSLSTGELFF
CDR3 DNA: TGTGCCAGCAGTTTATCGACCGGGGAGCTGTTTTTT

D gene: NA
J gene: TRBJ1-5
V gene: TRBV9
clone size: NA
CDR3 protein: CASSVDGRYNQPQHF
CDR3 DNA: TGTGCCAGCAGCGTAGACGGGAGATACAATCAGCCCCAGCATTTT

D gene: NA
J gene: TRBJ1-2
V gene: TRBV27
clone size: once
CDR3 protein: CASSLGGTGNYGYTF
CDR3 DNA: TGTGCCAGCAGTCTGGGGGGGACGGGCAACTATGGCTACACCTTC

D gene: NA
J gene: TRBJ1-1
V gene: TRBV7-9
clone size: NA
CDR3 protein: CASSLIPGPGTEAFF
CDR3 DNA: TGTGCCAGCAGCTTGATTCCGGGCCCAGGGACTGAAGCTTTCTTT

D gene: TRBD2
J gene: TRBJ2-5
V gene: TRBV6-5
clone size: NA
CDR3 protein: CASSRLGGGETQYF
CDR3 DNA: TGTGCCAGCAGTCGCCTTGGCGGGGGGGAGACCCAGTACTTC

D gene: NA
J gene: TRBJ2-1
V gene: TRBV19
clone size: NA
CDR3 protein: CASSKRYNEQFF
CDR3 DNA: TGTGCCAGTAGTAAACGGTACAATGAGCAGTTCTTC

D gene: TRBD1
J gene: TRBJ1-4
V gene: TRBV18
clone size: NA
CDR3 protein: CASSPRQGAVEKLFF
CDR3 DNA: TGTGCCAGCTCACCACGACAGGGGGCGGTTGAAAAACTGTTTTTT

D gene: NA
J gene: TRBJ1-2
V gene: TRBV28
clone size: NA
CDR3 protein: CASMGREAGTF
CDR3 DNA: TGTGCCAGCATGGGCAGGGAGGCCGGCACCTTC

D gene: NA
J gene: TRBJ2-5
V gene: TRBV5-1
clone size: NA
CDR3 protein: CASSIESETQYF
CDR3 DNA: TGCGCCAGCAGCATCGAGAGTGAGACCCAGTACTTC

D gene: TRBD1
J gene: TRBJ1-2
V gene: TRBV5-6
clone size: NA
CDR3 protein: CASSPAGTGGHGYTF
CDR3 DNA: TGTGCCAGCAGCCCTGCCGGGACAGGGGGCCATGGCTACACCTTC

D gene: TRBD2
J gene: TRBJ2-5
V gene: TRBV5-5
clone size: NA
CDR3 protein: CASSLAEGVGGETQYF
CDR3 DNA: TGTGCCAGCAGCTTGGCCGAGGGCGTGGGGGGGGAGACCCAGTACTTC

D gene: NA
J gene: TRBJ2-6
V gene: TRBV6-1
clone size: once
CDR3 protein: CASSVYSGANVLTF
CDR3 DNA: TGTGCCAGCAGTGTATACTCTGGGGCCAACGTCCTGACTTTC

D gene: TRBD2
J gene: TRBJ2-1
V gene: TRBV4-2
clone size: once
CDR3 protein: CASSQDRTSHEQFF
CDR3 DNA: TGTGCCAGCAGCCAAGATCGGACTAGCCATGAGCAGTTCTTC

D gene: TRBD2
J gene: TRBJ2-3
V gene: TRBV4-1
clone size: NA
CDR3 protein: CASSGSRRSGGATQYF
CDR3 DNA: TGCGCCAGCAGCGGAAGTCGAAGGAGCGGGGGTGCTACGCAGTATTTT

D gene: NA
J gene: TRBJ1-6
V gene: TRBV28
clone size: NA
CDR3 protein: CASRGAESPLHF
CDR3 DNA: TGTGCCAGCAGGGGGGCGGAATCACCCCTCCACTTT